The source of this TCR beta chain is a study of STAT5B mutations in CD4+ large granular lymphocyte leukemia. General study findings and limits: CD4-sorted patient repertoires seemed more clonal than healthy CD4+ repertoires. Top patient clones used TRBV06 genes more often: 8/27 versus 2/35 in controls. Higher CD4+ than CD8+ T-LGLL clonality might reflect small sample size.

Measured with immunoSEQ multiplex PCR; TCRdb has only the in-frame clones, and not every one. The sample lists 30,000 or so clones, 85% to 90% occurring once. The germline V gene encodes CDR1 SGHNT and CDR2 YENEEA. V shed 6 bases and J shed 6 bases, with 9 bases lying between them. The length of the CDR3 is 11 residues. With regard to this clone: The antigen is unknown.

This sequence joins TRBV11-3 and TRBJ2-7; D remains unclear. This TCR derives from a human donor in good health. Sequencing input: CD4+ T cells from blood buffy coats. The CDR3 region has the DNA TGTGCCAGCAGTTCGGGTAGCGAGCAGTACTTC. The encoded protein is CASSSGSEQYF. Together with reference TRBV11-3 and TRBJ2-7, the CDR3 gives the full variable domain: EAGVVQSPRYKIIEKKQPVAFWCNPISGHNTLYWYLQNLGQGPELLIRYENEEAVDDSQLPKDRFSAERLKGVDSTLKIQPAELGDSAVYLCASSSGSEQYFGPGTRLTVT.